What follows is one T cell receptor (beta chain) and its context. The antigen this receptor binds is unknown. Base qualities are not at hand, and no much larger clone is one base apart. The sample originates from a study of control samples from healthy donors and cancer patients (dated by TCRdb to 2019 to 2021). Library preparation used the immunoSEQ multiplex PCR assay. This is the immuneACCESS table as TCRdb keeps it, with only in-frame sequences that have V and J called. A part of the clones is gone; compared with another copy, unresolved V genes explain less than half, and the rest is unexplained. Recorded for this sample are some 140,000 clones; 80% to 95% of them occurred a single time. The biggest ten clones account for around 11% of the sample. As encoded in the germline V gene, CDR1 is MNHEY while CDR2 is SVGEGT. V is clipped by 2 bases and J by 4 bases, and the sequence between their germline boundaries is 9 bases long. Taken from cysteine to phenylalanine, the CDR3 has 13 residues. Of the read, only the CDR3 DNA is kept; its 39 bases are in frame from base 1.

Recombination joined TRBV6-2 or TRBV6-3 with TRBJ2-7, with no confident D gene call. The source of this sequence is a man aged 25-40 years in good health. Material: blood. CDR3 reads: CASSYLTAYEQYF. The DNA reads TGTGCCAGCAGTTACCTGACGGCGTACGAGCAGTACTTC.